These T cell receptor beta chains were read from a single sample in a study of T cell repertoires in cytomegalovirus infection. TCRdb processed the reads anew with MiXCR; each CDR3 protein has one entry. The data contain under 100,000 distinct CDR3 sequences, 3.7% of them singletons. Sequences were obtained from PBMCs. The receptors were sampled from a human donor in good health (CMV status not recorded). Some clones in this sample may be carry-over from other donors' samples. The CDR3 runs from the conserved cysteine through the conserved F or W. D genes are given only for firm matches. Part of the rows lack a size; the others show once, few, many or a class for expanded clones.

TRBV29-1	TRBJ2-6	many	NA	TGCAGCGTTAGAAGAGGATCTGGGGCCAACGTCCTGACTTTC	CSVRRGSGANVLTF
TRBV18	TRBJ2-1	NA	NA	TGTGCCAGCTCTCTCATCGACAATGAGCAGTTCTTC	CASSLIDNEQFF
TRBV5-4	TRBJ1-4	many	TRBD1	TGTGCCAGCAGCTTGGAAGGGGGCGAAAAACTGTTTTTT	CASSLEGGEKLFF
TRBV27	TRBJ1-1	many	TRBD1	TGTGCCAGCACCAACCTACAGGGGCTGAACACTGAAGCTTTCTTT	CASTNLQGLNTEAFF
TRBV7-7	TRBJ1-1	many	NA	TGTGCCAGCAGCTTCCAGGCGGGCACTGAAGCTTTCTTT	CASSFQAGTEAFF
TRBV6-2/TRBV6-3	TRBJ2-7	many	NA	TGTGCCAGCAGTCCCAGGACCAGGCCCGAATACGAGCAGTACTTC	CASSPRTRPEYEQYF
TRBV7-2	TRBJ2-3	many	TRBD1	TGTGCCAGCAGCCCTCGACAGGGTTTGGATACGCAGTATTTT	CASSPRQGLDTQYF
TRBV6-1	TRBJ2-7	many	TRBD2	TGTGCCAGCAGCCATCTAGCGGGGGACTACGAGCAGTACTTC	CASSHLAGDYEQYF
TRBV7-6	TRBJ2-3	many	NA	TGTGCCAGCAGCTTAACCTTCACAAGTAGCACAGATACGCAGTATTTT	CASSLTFTSSTDTQYF
TRBV6-1	TRBJ2-7	many	NA	TGTGCCAGCAGTGAAAGGGGCTACGAGCAGTACTTC	CASSERGYEQYF
TRBV7-9	TRBJ2-4	many	NA	TGTGCCAGCAGCTCACAAGAGGGAAGAAACATTCAGTACTTC	CASSSQEGRNIQYF
TRBV12-3/TRBV12-4	TRBJ1-1	many	TRBD1	TGTGCCAGCAGTTTCACGAGACAGGGAGCCAACAACCAAGACCTGAACACTGAAGCTTTCTTT	CASSFTRQGANNQDLNTEAFF
TRBV12-3/TRBV12-4	TRBJ2-5	many	NA	TGTGCCAGCACCCGTGGAACAGGCCCCCCAGAGACCCAGTACTTC	CASTRGTGPPETQYF
TRBV7-2	TRBJ2-1	many	TRBD2	TGTGCCAGCAGCCGGGGACTAGCGGGATACAATGAGCAGTTCTTC	CASSRGLAGYNEQFF
TRBV7-2	TRBJ1-5	many	NA	TGTGCCAGCAGCTTAGGTGTGTCAGCAGAACTTAGCAATCAGCCCCAGCATTTT	CASSLGVSAELSNQPQHF
TRBV7-9	TRBJ1-1	many	TRBD1	TGTGCCAGCAGCTCCGGGACAGTGAACACTGAAGCTTTCTTT	CASSSGTVNTEAFF
TRBV27	TRBJ1-1	many	NA	TGTGCCAGCAGTTTAGGCACCAAGGGGACTGAAGCTTTCTTT	CASSLGTKGTEAFF
TRBV7-3	TRBJ2-1	many	NA	TGTGCCAGCAGCCGACATAACTCCGGGACTTTAAATGAGCAGTTCTTC	CASSRHNSGTLNEQFF
TRBV4-3	TRBJ2-1	many	NA	TGCGCCAGCAGCCTCCATACGGGGTGGGAGCAGTTCTTC	CASSLHTGWEQFF
TRBV7-6	TRBJ2-1	many	NA	TGTGCCAGCAGCTTATCTGGGGGGCCATCCTACAATGAGCAGTTCTTC	CASSLSGGPSYNEQFF
TRBV2	TRBJ1-2	many	NA	TGTGCCAGCAATAATCCGGGGCGATCCGGCTACACCTTC	CASNNPGRSGYTF
TRBV20-1	TRBJ2-1	many	NA	TGCAGTGCTAGAGAACCACTAGTAAGCTCCTACAATGAGCAGTTCTTC	CSAREPLVSSYNEQFF
TRBV7-8	TRBJ2-1	many	NA	TGTGCCAGCAGCCCGCTAAGCGGGCAGTTCTTC	CASSPLSGQFF
TRBV7-2	TRBJ2-3	many	NA	TGTGCCAGCAGCTTTATCGGAGATACGCAGTATTTT	CASSFIGDTQYF
TRBV27	TRBJ2-5	many	NA	TGTGCCAGCAGTCCGAGACCACAAAACAAAGAGACCCAGTACTTC	CASSPRPQNKETQYF
TRBV7-9	TRBJ2-3	many	NA	TGTGCCAGCAGCTTTCAGCTGGGTTCAGATACGCAGTATTTT	CASSFQLGSDTQYF
TRBV2	TRBJ2-1	many	NA	TGTGCCAGCAGTCAACTAGCCAACTCCTACAATGAGCAGTTCTTC	CASSQLANSYNEQFF
TRBV14	TRBJ2-5	many	NA	TGTGCCAGCAGCATTCGGACATTCTTTAGCCAAGAGACCCAGTACTTC	CASSIRTFFSQETQYF
TRBV4-3	TRBJ2-7	many	NA	TGCGCCAGCAGCCAAGAGTTGTACTCCTACGAGCAGTACTTC	CASSQELYSYEQYF
TRBV7-2	TRBJ2-7	many	NA	TGTGCCAGCAGCTTAGGTGGGGGTAATAGGAACGAGCAGTACTTC	CASSLGGGNRNEQYF
TRBV10-3	TRBJ1-5	many	NA	TGTGCCATCAGTGAGGAGGACGGCAATCAGCCCCAGCATTTT	CAISEEDGNQPQHF
TRBV4-3	TRBJ1-6	many	NA	TGCGCCAGCAGCCCCGGGGGGGCCCGTACGATTTCACCCCTCCACTTT	CASSPGGARTISPLHF
TRBV7-2	TRBJ2-7	many	TRBD1	TGTGCCAGCAGCTCCCTCGGGGACAGGGGCGAGCAGTACTTC	CASSSLGDRGEQYF
TRBV7-2	TRBJ2-6	many	NA	TGTGCCAGCAGCCAACCTGGGGCCAACGTCCTGACTTTC	CASSQPGANVLTF
TRBV20-1	TRBJ2-7	many	TRBD2	TGCAGTGCTAGAGGAAACGGGGGGTCCGCCGAGGGCTACGAGCAGTACTTC	CSARGNGGSAEGYEQYF
TRBV6-2/TRBV6-3	TRBJ2-6	many	TRBD1	TGTGCCAGCAGTCCCGGACAGGAATCCCCTGGGGCCAACGTCCTGACTTTC	CASSPGQESPGANVLTF
TRBV5-1	TRBJ2-3	many	TRBD1	TGCGCCAGCAGCTACGGGACAGGGGGAGATACGCAGTATTTT	CASSYGTGGDTQYF